These 26 T cell receptor beta chains share one sample of origin, sequenced in a study of post-analysis software for immune sequencing data. Study-level results: Among about 5 TRBV segments more frequent in patients than controls were TRBV5-6, TRBV5-1 and TRBV20-1.

The TCR beta cDNA libraries carried unique molecular identifiers. Via MiXCR, TCRdb re-called the PCR reads, giving one row per CDR3 protein. The sample lists 740,000 or so distinct CDR3 sequences, 53% occurring once. Antigens of these TCRs are unknown. Input material: blood. These receptors were collected from a girl between 10 and 17 years old with multiple sclerosis.

The chain uses TRBV29-1 and TRBJ2-7; D might be TRBD2 (6 bases). The germline CDR1 and CDR2 sequences are SQVTM and ANQGSEA. The CDR3 is made up of 14 amino acids. Trimming left V 4 bases short and J 2 bases short, with 15 bases between. This CDR3 is CSVGGAGYAYEQYF. Written as DNA, the CDR3 is TGCAGCGTTGGAGGGGCGGGGTATGCCTACGAGCAGTACTTC.

This chain connects TRBV5-5 to TRBJ1-5; the D is unclear. This CDR3 is 14 amino acids long. Germline V lookup: CDR1 SGHKS, CDR2 YYEKEE (reference sequence). Between the trimmed V and J ends, which lost 1 base and 2 bases, there was a span of 7 bases. The CDR3 here is CASSLSQGNQPQHF. The CDR3 DNA reads as TGTGCCAGCAGCTTGTCCCAGGGCAATCAGCCCCAGCATTTT.

This rearrangement joins TRBV5-1 to TRBJ2-1; D gene ambiguous. The CDR3 has 13 residues. Germline CDR1 reads SGHRS; CDR2 reads YFSETQ. Trimming took 0 bases from V and 8 from J, leaving 9 bases between them. CDR3 sequence: CASSLDPMYEQFF. The CDR3 bases are TGCGCCAGCAGCTTGGATCCCATGTATGAGCAGTTCTTC.

This clonotype was seen more than once but under ten times. This chain connects TRBV20-1 to TRBJ2-5; 7 bases are a match to TRBD2. The CDR3 has 14 amino acids. Germline V lookup: CDR1 DFQATT, CDR2 SNEGSKA (reference sequence). J lost 4 bases, V lost 0 bases, and 5 bases had no gene match. The CDR3 protein is CSARDWASGETQYF. DNA for the CDR3: TGCAGTGCTAGAGATTGGGCTAGCGGAGAGACCCAGTACTTC.

This clonotype came up a few times. The chain is built from TRBV20-1 and TRBJ2-5; D ambiguous. The V and J ends lost 3 bases and 5 bases respectively, with 7 bases between them. The CDR3 runs to 11 residues. Germline V gene lookup returns CDR1 DFQATT and CDR2 SNEGSKA (reference sequence). The CDR3 sequence: CSASFTETQYF. As DNA, the CDR3 is TGCAGTGCTAGTTTTACGGAGACCCAGTACTTC.

V usage is TRBV29-1 and J usage is TRBJ2-5; perhaps TRBD1 as D (8 bases). The CDR3 is made up of 13 amino acids. Trimming took 3 bases from V and 4 from J, leaving 12 bases between them. Germline V lookup: CDR1 SQVTM, CDR2 ANQGSEA. Here the CDR3 reads CSVDHRGGETQYF. The CDR3 DNA follows: TGCAGCGTTGACCACAGGGGGGGAGAGACCCAGTACTTC.

The rearrangement uses TRBV21-1 and TRBJ2-4; the table's D call TRBD1 went unverified against the DNA. TRBV21-1 is a pseudogene locus. The CDR3 has 16 amino acids. CDR3 bases: TGTGCCAGCAGCAAAGTCCCCCAGTTAGCCAAAAACATTCAGTACTTC. It translates to CASSKVPQLAKNIQYF.

The V call is TRBV27, the J call TRBJ2-1; D may be TRBD1 (6 bases). The germline V gene encodes CDR1 MNHEY and CDR2 SMNVEV (reference sequence). CDR3 length equals 13 residues. V lost 6 bases and J lost 5, with 11 bases in between. For the CDR3, the DNA is TGTGCCAGCAGCCAGACAGGTAACAATGAGCAGTTCTTC. This codes for CASSQTGNNEQFF.

This clonotype was seen only a few times. The chain recombines TRBV7-3 with TRBJ1-2; D is unclear. V was cut by 5 bases and J by 3 bases, with 16 bases left in between. CDR1 is SGHTA and CDR2 is FQGTGA in the germline V gene. The length of the CDR3 is 15 residues. This chain's CDR3 is CASSPNARWDYGYTF. The CDR3 bases are TGTGCCAGCAGCCCCAATGCGAGGTGGGACTATGGCTACACCTTC.

The rearrangement links TRBV7-2 to TRBJ2-4; weak D call: TRBD2 (6 bases). The V gene lost 5 bases and the J gene lost 8 bases, with 19 bases spanning the gap. The CDR3 runs to 15 residues. The germline gives CDR1 SGHTA, CDR2 FQGNSA. CDR3 coding DNA: TGTGCCAGCAGCCTCAGCCGGACGGGAGCGTACATTCAGTACTTC. This translates into CASSLSRTGAYIQYF. Looking up the rest from reference TRBV7-2 and TRBJ2-4 gives the full variable domain: GAGVSQSPSNKVTEKGKDVELRCDPISGHTALYWYRQSLGQGLEFLIYFQGNSAPDKSGLPSDRFSAERTGGSVSTLTIQRTQQEDSAVYLCASSLSRTGAYIQYFGAGTRLSVL.

This clonotype showed up just a few times. CDR3 DNA: TGTGCCAGCAGCTTGGAGGGAGGGCGGGATACGCAGTATTTT. Residues: CASSLEGGRDTQYF. The chain links TRBV5-5 to TRBJ2-3; TRBD2 matches 7 bases. Per the germline V gene, CDR1 is SGHKS and CDR2 is YYEKEE (reference sequence). The CDR3 has 14 amino acids. J was trimmed by 6 bases and V by 0 bases; bases with no gene match: 4.

The sample holds a few counts of this clonotype. The rearrangement joins TRBV29-1 to TRBJ1-1; 8 positions match TRBD1. V lost 0 bases and J lost 0; bases outside the gene matches: 3. The CDR3 runs 15 residues. Per the germline V gene, CDR1 is SQVTM and CDR2 is ANQGSEA. Here the CDR3 DNA reads TGCAGCGTTGAAGACCGACAGGGGATGAACACTGAAGCTTTCTTT. It is translated as CSVEDRQGMNTEAFF. Full variable domain (remainder filled in from reference TRBV29-1 and TRBJ1-1): SAVISQKPSRDICQRGTSLTIQCQVDSQVTMMFWYRQQPGQSLTLIATANQGSEATYESGFVIDKFPISRPNLTFSTLTVSNMSPEDSSIYLCSVEDRQGMNTEAFFGQGTRLTVV.

The chain couples TRBV12-3 or TRBV12-4 to TRBJ2-1; D possibly corresponds to TRBD2 (5 bases). Trimming pared 3 bases from V and 9 bases from J, leaving 12 bases between. CDR3 length: 13 residues. The CDR3 sequence: CASSFLLAGEQFF. Here the CDR3 DNA reads TGTGCCAGCAGTTTCTTGCTAGCCGGTGAGCAGTTCTTC.

This clonotype was detected only once. This sequence joins TRBV6-2 or TRBV6-3 and TRBJ2-6; D is unclear. The CDR3 has 15 amino acids. The V end lost 9 bases, the J end lost 4 bases, and 16 bases lay between the germline ends. Germline V lookup: CDR1 MNHEY, CDR2 SVGEGT. CDR3 in amino acids: CASSRVTGGANVLTF. The CDR3 DNA reads TGTGCCAGTAGTAGGGTTACGGGCGGGGCCAACGTCCTGACTTTC.

V is TRBV20-1 and J is TRBJ2-3; D not resolved. Germline V gives CDR1 DFQATT, CDR2 SNEGSKA (reference sequence). Trimming removed 6 bases at V and 1 base at J, with 11 bases between. This CDR3 region has 13 residues. CDR3 DNA: TGCAGTGCCTCCTATGTTGGCACAGATACGCAGTATTTT. It yields the protein CSASYVGTDTQYF.

This clonotype was seen only a few times. V is TRBV5-6 and J is TRBJ2-3; D possibly matches TRBD1 or TRBD2 (5 bases each). The V and J ends lost 6 bases and 2 bases respectively, with 16 bases between them. CDR1 and CDR2 (germline): SGHDT, YYEEEE. The CDR3 runs 15 residues. The CDR3 is CASKKRTSSTDTQYF. CDR3 nucleotide sequence: TGTGCCAGCAAGAAGCGGACATCGTCCACAGATACGCAGTATTTT.

This clonotype was seen a handful of times. The chain employs TRBV12-3 or TRBV12-4 and TRBJ1-5; tentatively, D is TRBD1 (5 bases). The CDR3 contains 14 residues. The V end lost 5 bases, the J end lost 6 bases, and 14 bases lay between the germline ends. CDR3 nucleotides: TGTGCCAGCAGTGACCGACAGTCAGCTCAGCCCCAGCATTTT. It encodes CASSDRQSAQPQHF.

The gene calls are TRBV20-1 and TRBJ2-1; the match to TRBD2 covers 16 bases. Trimming removed 6 bases from V and 3 bases from J; junction bases left unmatched: 11. CDR1 and CDR2 (germline): DFQATT, SNEGSKA (reference sequence). The CDR3 spans 18 residues. CDR3 sequence: CSAMGLAGGDWDYNEQFF. CDR3 bases: TGCAGTGCCATGGGACTAGCGGGAGGGGATTGGGACTACAATGAGCAGTTCTTC.

The V gene is TRBV5-6, the J gene TRBJ2-7; TRBD1 agrees at 10 bases. Germline CDR1 and CDR2: SGHDT and YYEEEE. Unmatched junction bases numbered 13, after V lost 3 bases and J lost 1 base. CDR3 size: 18 residues. CDR3 DNA: TGTGCCAGCAGCTCGGCCCAGGACAGGGGGTTACTATCCTACGAGCAGTACTTC. Encoded protein: CASSSAQDRGLLSYEQYF.

V and J are TRBV5-1 and TRBJ2-7; D is unresolved. Per germline, CDR1 SGHRS and CDR2 YFSETQ. V dropped 3 bases and J dropped 2 bases, with 12 bases sitting between them. This CDR3 comprises 14 residues. CDR3 coding DNA: TGCGCCAGCAGCTCGAATACAGTGACCTACGAGCAGTACTTC. Residues: CASSSNTVTYEQYF. Combining the CDR3 with reference TRBV5-1 and TRBJ2-7 gives the whole variable domain KAGVTQTPRYLIKTRGQQVTLSCSPISGHRSVSWYQQTPGQGLQFLFEYFSETQRNKGNFPGRFSGRQFSNSRSEMNVSTLELGDSALYLCASSSNTVTYEQYFGPGTRLTVT.

This clonotype was seen a handful of times. The chain couples TRBV27 to TRBJ2-3; a possible D gene is TRBD1 (5 bases). The V and J ends lost 3 bases and 8 bases respectively, with 15 bases between them. Germline CDR1 MNHEY, CDR2 SMNVEV (reference sequence). CDR3 length: 14 residues. The CDR3: CASSFEGFRGTQYF. The CDR3 DNA follows: TGTGCCAGCAGTTTTGAAGGGTTTAGGGGTACGCAGTATTTT.

The chain employs TRBV18 and TRBJ2-5, with 7 bases identical to TRBD2. V shed 0 bases, J shed 0 bases, and the junction held 4 bases outside the gene matches. This CDR3 has 16 amino acids. Germline lookup yields CDR1 KGHSH and CDR2 LQKENI. This CDR3 is CASSPPLAANQETQYF. CDR3 in DNA: TGTGCCAGCTCACCACCGCTAGCGGCCAACCAAGAGACCCAGTACTTC.

This clonotype appeared once. The genes are TRBV28 and TRBJ1-1; TRBD1 matches at 9 bases. The J segment lost 0 bases and the V segment lost 6 bases, leaving 8 bases of the junction unmatched. Germline loops: CDR1 MDHEN, CDR2 SYDVKM. This CDR3 spans 16 amino acids. DNA for the CDR3: TGTGCCAGCAGAATAGGGACAGGGCGCATGAACACTGAAGCTTTCTTT. Translation: CASRIGTGRMNTEAFF.

The rearrangement joins TRBV10-3 to TRBJ2-7; D gene unclear. Trimming removed 0 bases at V and 5 bases at J, with 8 bases between. Germline V gene lookup returns CDR1 ENHRY and CDR2 SYGVKD. This CDR3 contains 13 residues. The CDR3: CAISESIEHEQYF. CDR3 bases: TGTGCCATCAGTGAGTCGATCGAACACGAGCAGTACTTC.

V is TRBV20-1 and J is TRBJ2-3; no definite D call. CDR1 and CDR2 (germline): DFQATT, SNEGSKA (reference sequence). The V gene lost 6 bases and the J gene lost 4 bases, with 8 bases spanning the gap. The CDR3 runs to 11 residues. CDR3 region: CSAELADTQYF. CDR3 nucleotide sequence: TGCAGTGCAGAACTGGCAGATACGCAGTATTTT.

This clonotype was counted only a few times. This sequence joins TRBV4-1 and TRBJ1-3, with D unclear. The germline CDR1 and CDR2 sequences are MGHRA and YSYEKL. CDR3 length: 17 amino acids. Trimming shortened V by 0 bases and J by 4 bases, and 16 bases separated the two germline ends. CDR3 nucleotides: TGCGCCAGCAGCCAAGAGGTTTCCTATAGAAGCGGAAACACCATATATTTT. Protein sequence: CASSQEVSYRSGNTIYF.